The following is a T cell receptor (beta chain) sequence with its context. The sample originates from a study of blood T cells in healthy people across ages. Next came a second PCR, run for about 7 to 12 cycles, which used a sample-barcoded 5' primer along with a J-beta primer mix. TCRdb reprocessed the 5' RACE reads with MiXCR, giving one entry per CDR3 protein. The data hold 1.5 million to 2 million distinct CDR3 sequences, with about two fifths observed a single time. Input material: blood. The receptor's source is a human donor in good health.

The CDR3 loop reads CASRPYSGDRGYEQYF. CDR3 nucleotide sequence: TGTGCCAGCAGACCCTACAGTGGCGACAGGGGCTACGAGCAGTACTTC. This chain connects TRBV6-5 to TRBJ2-7; 8 bases align to TRBD1. The CDR3 totals 16 residues. V dropped 6 bases and J dropped 3; count of bases not matched to a gene: 13. Germline CDR1 and CDR2: MNHEY and SVGAGI.